This entry lists 6 T cell receptor beta chains sequenced from one sample in a study of cytomegalovirus exposure and HLA in healthy donors. Data came from immunoSEQ multiplex PCR; TCRdb stores just in-frame clones and leaves some out. This sample has about 200,000 clones, with around 83% found just once. The sample comprised PBMCs. These receptors were taken from a woman aged 25 to 39 in good health and CMV-seropositive.

The chain recombines TRBV28 with TRBJ1-5; D gene ambiguous. CDR3 length equals 13 residues. Trimming shortened V by 7 bases and J by 1 base, and 8 bases separated the two germline ends. Germline-derived CDR1 and CDR2 are MDHEN and SYDVKM. The CDR3 region is CASTTQSNQPQHF. The DNA of the CDR3 is TGTGCCAGCACCACGCAGAGCAATCAGCCCCAGCATTTT.

This chain joins TRBV14 and TRBJ2-7; 9 bases agree with TRBD1. Germline CDR1 SGHDN, CDR2 FVKESK. The CDR3 length is 16 residues. V dropped 1 base and J dropped 2; count of bases not matched to a gene: 6. As DNA, the CDR3 is TGTGCCAGCAGCCAAGTGGGGACAGGGAGAACCTACGAGCAGTACTTC. It is translated as CASSQVGTGRTYEQYF.

The chain is built from TRBV2 and TRBJ1-1; maybe TRBD1 (5 bases). Germline V gene sequence: CDR1 SNHLY, CDR2 FYNNEI. Trimming took off 6 bases at V and 5 bases at J, with 16 bases between the two ends. The CDR3 length is 14 residues. Written as DNA, the CDR3 is TGTGCCAGCAGACCAGGGAAGGTTGATACTGAAGCTTTCTTT. It encodes CASRPGKVDTEAFF.

The chain is built from TRBV28 and TRBJ1-5; D might be TRBD1 (6 bases). Looked up from germline, CDR1 is MDHEN and CDR2 is SYDVKM. The CDR3 spans 19 residues. V was trimmed by 1 base and J by 1 base, leaving 20 bases between them. The CDR3 here is CASSLFRDTYGLSNQPQHF. DNA for the CDR3: TGTGCCAGCAGTTTATTTCGGGACACCTATGGGTTGAGCAATCAGCCCCAGCATTTT.

The chain uses TRBV7-8 and TRBJ2-7; tentatively, D is TRBD1 (6 bases). With 5 bases removed from V and 4 bases from J, the gap between germline ends came to 15 bases. The CDR3 has 14 residues. Germline CDR1 is SGHVS and CDR2 is FQNEAQ. In DNA form, the CDR3 reads TGTGCCAGCAGCAATTGGGACAATGTTTACGAGCAGTACTTC. Protein sequence: CASSNWDNVYEQYF.

The CDR3 DNA sequence: TGTGCCAGCAGGGAGCAGGGGGCTTCATCCTACGAGCAGTACTTC. Translating it yields CASREQGASSYEQYF. This sequence joins TRBV5-4 and TRBJ2-7; TRBD1 matches at 8 bases. The CDR3 spans 15 residues. Germline V gene data show CDR1 as SGHNT and CDR2 as YYREEE (reference sequence). V gave up 5 bases and J gave up 1 base; unmatched junction bases: 8.